Described below is a single T cell receptor (beta chain) sequence and its context. The data derive from a study of T cells in Graves' hyperthyroidism and ophthalmopathy. Background on the study: Initial diagnosis, before any treatment, was when peripheral blood was collected.

Trimming removed 5 bases at V and 10 bases at J, with 14 bases between. This CDR3 comprises 12 residues. From germline, CDR1 is MNHNS and CDR2 SASEGT. TCR beta CDR3 regions were amplified from RNA. The HTBI primer set was used in a first-round RT-PCR of the TCR CDR3. TCRdb independently ran MiXCR on the multiplex PCR reads; one entry per CDR3 protein. The sample contains about 350,000 distinct CDR3 sequences, 17% of which appear only once. Material for sequencing was blood. The TCR originated in a woman in her twenties or thirties with Graves' hyperthyroidism that later progressed to Graves' ophthalmopathy. The chain has TRBV6-1 and TRBJ1-1; D might be TRBD1 (6 bases). DNA for the CDR3: TGTGCCAGCAGTCGAACAGGGACATCAGCTTTCTTT. Its translation is CASSRTGTSAFF.